This entry is about one T cell receptor beta chain. The antigen it recognizes is unknown. No clone much larger than this one lies a single base away; base qualities are absent. The immunoSEQ Assay, a bias-controlled multiplex PCR, was used to amplify TCRbeta CDR3 regions from genomic DNA. The authors processed their data as follows. The number of nucleated cells in each sample was estimated from the amplification of reference gene primers within the assay. To quantify the absolute abundance of each unique TCRbeta CDR3 rearrangement, sequence reads were collapsed and filtered. For each sample, productive Simpson clonality was calculated as the square root of Simpson's diversity index over productive rearrangements. This is the immuneACCESS table as TCRdb keeps it, with only in-frame sequences that have V and J called. A part of the clones is gone; compared with another copy, unresolved V genes explain less than half, and the rest is unexplained. V, J and clone size are taken as reported in that table, and D and trimming were inferred from the DNA itself. The table for this sample lists fewer than 65,000 clones; around four fifths of them were counted only once. Jointly, the top ten make up approximately 12% of the sample.

This entry belongs to a study of blood T cell repertoires in COVID-19 (dated by TCRdb to between 2020 and 2021). At the level of the whole study: Collaborator samples came from the United States, Italy and Spain and covered acute and convalescent phases of COVID-19. Nearly every sample came with metadata listing a de-identified subject ID, COVID-19 status, age in years and sex. The samples were drawn from two sources: the first 160 participants of the ongoing ImmuneRACE study, and 1,200 or so subjects contributed by 6 global collaborators. Subjects who had been exposed to COVID-19, were actively infected with it, or had recovered from it provided the deeply sampled blood TCRbeta repertoires that made up the dataset. HLA class I and class II types, where available, came from metadata supplied by the sample provider rather than from assay-based typing. A freely available public database, intended as a resource for researchers studying the immune response to SARS-CoV-2, is where the repertoires were released. The prospective study material was composed of cDNA or gDNA derived from T cells, B-cell-depleted T cells, or PBMCs. Overall study results and their limits: The amount of clinical and demographic metadata varied by source and participant and was provided uncurated.

CDR1 and CDR2 were assigned from the germline V gene (reference sequence) as SGHNT and YYREEE. Between the V and J ends, shortened by 4 bases and 9 bases respectively, the junction contains 17 bases. Spanning cysteine to phenylalanine, the CDR3 consists of 14 amino acids. CDR3 DNA is the only sequence kept; it has 42 bases, read in frame from the first base. The collaborating institutions used their own protocols to collect whole blood in K2EDTA tubes. For TCRbeta analysis, collaborators shipped samples in one of three forms: frozen whole blood, isolated PBMCs, or DNA extracted from either of those sample types.

Here the chain combines TRBV5-4 and TRBJ2-1; TRBD2 is a possible D gene, resting on 6 matching bases. This TCR was sampled from a human donor in a cohort sampled during active COVID-19. The specimen sequenced was peripheral blood. The CDR3: CASSPPQLGGEQFF. At the DNA level, the sequence is TGTGCCAGCAGCCCGCCTCAACTGGGGGGTGAGCAGTTCTTC.